One TCR beta chain is described in this entry. Its cognate antigen is unknown. These data come from a study of shared clonotypes between healthy human individuals. Whole-study results and caveats: Sharing across four donors was highest in naive CD4 (around 5%) and lowest in memory CD8 (roughly 0.4%). The authors sampled blood alone, and tissue repertoires likely differ.

V shed 4 bases, J shed 4 bases, and the junction held 8 bases outside the gene matches. The V gene's germline CDR1 is SNHLY and CDR2 FYNNEI. The CDR3 has 15 amino acids. The run depth of the assay was deep. Some clones are missing from TCRdb's copy, which holds only in-frame ones; the method was immunoSEQ multiplex PCR. The sample lists about 2 million clones, 85% to 95% occurring once. Sequencing input: naive CD4+ T cells sorted from blood. Subset indicated: CD45RA+ positively selected. V usage is TRBV2 and J usage is TRBJ2-5, with 8 positions matching TRBD1. The TCR originated in a man younger than 30 in good health. The CDR3 loop is CASSAQGALGETQYF. CDR3 in DNA: TGTGCCAGCAGTGCTCAGGGGGCGCTCGGAGAGACCCAGTACTTC.